The 25 T cell receptor beta chains reported below all come from one sample, sequenced in a study of metastatic and nonmetastatic thyroid tumors. MiXCR was used by TCRdb to re-call the PCR reads. Among some 39,000 clones, around 17% were seen once, and the ten largest hold 20% to 25%. Thyroid surgery took place with no prior treatment in any patient. Sample: blood. Receptors originate from a female donor with papillary thyroid cancer or a benign thyroid nodule (not recorded which). Some clones in this sample may be carry-over from other donors' samples.

This clone was recorded at least ten times. V is TRBV28 and J is TRBJ2-2; 7 bases fit TRBD1. V gave up 2 bases and J gave up 7 bases; unmatched junction bases: 4. Germline V gene data show CDR1 as MDHEN and CDR2 as SYDVKM. The CDR3 is made up of 14 amino acids. The CDR3 spells CASSLMTGYGELFF. CDR3 bases: TGTGCCAGCAGTTTAATGACAGGGTACGGGGAGCTGTTTTTT.

In this sample, this clone turned up many times. The V call is TRBV6-1, the J call TRBJ2-5; 7 nucleotides align to TRBD2. Germline CDR1 MNHNS, CDR2 SASEGT. The CDR3 consists of 12 residues. The trim removed 8 bases at V and 4 bases at J, leaving 4 bases unmatched. The CDR3: CASGEGRETQYF. In DNA form, the CDR3 reads TGTGCCAGCGGGGAGGGTAGAGAGACCCAGTACTTC.

This clone was seen repeatedly, ten times or more. The rearrangement joins TRBV7-6 to TRBJ2-7, with D possibly TRBD2 on 6 matching bases. Germline V gene lookup returns CDR1 SGHVS and CDR2 FNYEAQ. V lost 5 bases and J 5 bases, leaving 16 bases between the germline ends. This CDR3 is 14 amino acids long. The CDR3 DNA sequence: TGTGCCAGCAGCCCGCCGACTAGTTACGACGAGCAGTACTTC. This sequence encodes CASSPPTSYDEQYF.

This clone was picked up many times. The V gene is TRBV2, the J gene TRBJ1-3, with 7 nucleotides matching TRBD1. The CDR3 runs 13 residues. V gave up 7 bases and J gave up 4 bases; unmatched junction bases: 4. From germline, CDR1 is SNHLY and CDR2 FYNNEI. The CDR3 DNA is TGTGCCAGCACGCGGGACAGCGGAAACACCATATATTTT. Its translation is CASTRDSGNTIYF.

This clone was seen ten or more times. V and J are TRBV12-3 or TRBV12-4 and TRBJ1-5, with TRBD1 identical over 7 bases. There are 14 residues in the CDR3. V gave up 2 bases and J gave up 4 bases; unmatched junction bases: 2. CDR3 protein: CASSLQDRNQPQHF. Written as DNA, the CDR3 is TGTGCCAGCAGTTTACAGGACAGGAATCAGCCCCAGCATTTT.

This clone showed up many times. The junction departs from germline at one end; a sequencing error may be responsible. The chain uses TRBV6-1 and TRBJ2-1; the D is unclear. The germline V gene has CDR1 MNHNS and CDR2 SASEGT. CDR3 length: 12 amino acids. The CDR3, as DNA: TGTGCCAGCGGTGACTTTTACAATGAGCAGTTCTTC. Its protein product is CASGDFYNEQFF.

This clone was observed many times. The chain combines TRBV12-5 with TRBJ2-1; D might be TRBD2 (5 bases). CDR1 is LGHNT and CDR2 is FRNRAP in the germline V gene. CDR3 length: 15 amino acids. V was cut by 8 bases and J by 0 bases, with 14 bases left in between. The CDR3 nucleotides read TGTGCTAGTAGATACGGGATCCCCTCCTACAATGAGCAGTTCTTC. This gives the protein CASRYGIPSYNEQFF.

This clone was detected ten times or more. J is TRBJ2-1 and V is TRBV28, with D possibly matching TRBD2 (5 bases). CDR3 size: 14 residues. Germline loops: CDR1 MDHEN, CDR2 SYDVKM. Trimming stripped 3 bases from V and 2 bases from J, with 8 bases between. The CDR3 protein is CASSLPGTYNEQFF. The CDR3 DNA follows: TGTGCCAGCAGTTTGCCCGGGACCTACAATGAGCAGTTCTTC.

This clone was counted at least ten times. CDR3 bases: TGTGCCTCCCAGCCAGGAACTAAGGCAGATACGCAGTATTTT. Its translation: CASQPGTKADTQYF. The J gene is TRBJ2-3, the V gene TRBV12-3 or TRBV12-4; D remains ambiguous. The CDR3 is 14 residues long. Trimming took off 11 bases at V and 4 bases at J, with 19 bases between the two ends.

This clone has more than one count but fewer than ten. The chain has TRBV6-1 and TRBJ2-2; D may be TRBD1 (6 bases). This CDR3 spans 16 amino acids. CDR1 is MNHNS and CDR2 is SASEGT in the germline V gene. V was pared by 7 bases and J by 7 bases, with 22 bases between. This CDR3 is CASTGSYGQWRGELFF. The CDR3 DNA follows: TGTGCCAGCACTGGGAGTTACGGACAGTGGCGCGGGGAGCTGTTTTTT.

This chain links TRBV5-1 with TRBJ1-6; 7 bases match TRBD1. CDR1 is SGHRS, CDR2 YFSETQ, per germline. V trimming: 0 bases; J trimming: 10 bases; junction bases outside the gene matches: 4. The CDR3 covers 14 residues. CDR3 in DNA: TGCGCCAGCAGCTTGGGGCAGGGGGGCTCACCCCTCCACTTT. Amino acid sequence: CASSLGQGGSPLHF.

The chain carries TRBV5-1 and TRBJ2-3; the D gene is possibly TRBD1 (6 bases). CDR1 and CDR2 (germline): SGHRS, YFSETQ. Trimming cost V 4 bases and J 6 bases, with 15 bases left between them. This CDR3 is 14 amino acids long. The CDR3 loop reads CASSLEVQGDTQYF. The CDR3 coding sequence is TGCGCCAGCAGCCTGGAGGTCCAGGGGGATACGCAGTATTTT.

This clone was recorded only once. This may be a read error: a much more frequent sequence differs by one nucleotide. Different DNA sequences within this sample yield the same CDR3. This chain links TRBV20-1 with TRBJ2-7; 7 bases map to TRBD2. In germline, CDR1 is DFQATT, CDR2 SNEGSKA (reference sequence). V shed 3 bases, J shed 4 bases, and the junction held 3 bases outside the gene matches. The CDR3 runs to 12 residues. The CDR3: CSASGTNYEQYF. As DNA, the CDR3 is TGCAGTGCTAGCGGGACTAATTACGAGCAGTACTTC.

The chain employs TRBV7-9 and TRBJ2-7, with D uncertain. Trimming shortened V by 7 bases and J by 5 bases, and 18 bases separated the two germline ends. CDR1 and CDR2 from the germline V gene are SEHNR and FQNEAQ (reference sequence). This CDR3 has 14 amino acids. The DNA for the CDR3 is TGTGCCAGCACCCCGACATCCTCCACCCACGAGCAGTACTTC. Translation gives CASTPTSSTHEQYF. The full variable domain, rest sourced from reference TRBV7-9 and TRBJ2-7, is DTGVSQNPRHKITKRGQNVTFRCDPISEHNRLYWYRQTLGQGPEFLTYFQNEAQLEKSRLLSDRFSAERPKGSFSTLEIQRTEQGDSAMYLCASTPTSSTHEQYFGPGTRLTVT.

This clone was found a few times. The chain couples TRBV18 to TRBJ2-7; 8 nucleotides agree with TRBD2. CDR3 length: 15 amino acids. After removal of 3 bases from V and 5 bases from J, the junction contained 9 bases not matched to a gene. In germline, CDR1 is KGHSH, CDR2 LQKENI. CDR3 region: CASSPIVAGGNEQYF. In DNA, the CDR3 is TGTGCCAGCTCACCGATAGTCGCGGGAGGCAACGAGCAGTACTTC.

Comment on this clone: The CDR3 ends on some other residue instead of the conserved phenylalanine or tryptophan, so this is likely a read error. This chain's CDR3 is CAIIGQGVSGMQETQYL. CDR3 in DNA: TGTGCCATCATAGGGCAGGGGGTCAGCGGGATGCAAGAGACCCAGTACCTC. The chain is built from TRBV10-3 and TRBJ2-5; D is perhaps TRBD1 or TRBD2 (7 bases each). This CDR3 comprises 17 residues. The V end lost 7 bases, the J end lost 2 bases, and 23 bases lay between the germline ends. Per the germline V gene, CDR1 is ENHRY and CDR2 is SYGVKD.

This clone is medium-sized within its sample. The chain carries TRBV6-1 and TRBJ2-7; D is possibly TRBD2 (7 bases). The CDR3 is 14 amino acids. V was cut by 2 bases and J by 3 bases, with 11 bases left in between. Germline V gene lookup returns CDR1 MNHNS and CDR2 SASEGT. DNA for the CDR3: TGTGCCAGCAGTGAAACGAGGGGGGGCTACGAGCAGTACTTC. Translated: CASSETRGGYEQYF.

This clone has ten or more counts. V and J are TRBV3-1 and TRBJ2-5; 8 nucleotides line up with TRBD2. V was clipped by 4 bases and J by 5 bases; unmatched bases: 6. Germline V gene sequence: CDR1 LGHDT, CDR2 YNNKEL (reference sequence). The CDR3 has 14 residues. The DNA of the CDR3 is TGTGCCAGCAGCCCCCGGACTAGCAGGGAGACCCAGTACTTC. Amino acids: CASSPRTSRETQYF.

This clone was detected ten times or more. Other DNA sequences in this specimen translate into the identical CDR3. The chain recombines TRBV6-1 with TRBJ1-5; D is possibly TRBD1 (6 bases). The CDR3 has 13 amino acids. Germline assignment: CDR1 MNHNS and CDR2 SASEGT. The germline V and J ends were trimmed by 11 bases and 6 bases, with 17 bases remaining between them. The CDR3 DNA is TGTGCCGGCACCGGACAGAGCCCTCAGCCCCAGCATTTT. Residues: CAGTGQSPQPQHF.

This clone appeared many times. The V call is TRBV4-2, the J call TRBJ2-3; weak D call: TRBD1 (6 bases). The CDR3 runs to 16 residues. The germline gives CDR1 LGHNA, CDR2 YNFKEQ. V was cut by 5 bases and J by 6 bases, with 21 bases left in between. CDR3 bases: TGTGCCAGCAGCACCGGACACCCGACAAGGGGGGATACGCAGTATTTT. Translating it yields CASSTGHPTRGDTQYF.

This clone has just a few counts. The chain is built from TRBV10-3 and TRBJ2-3; the match to TRBD2 covers 9 bases. This CDR3 region has 15 residues. From germline, CDR1 is ENHRY and CDR2 SYGVKD. V was pared by 1 base and J by 6 bases, with 5 bases of the junction left unmatched. As DNA, the CDR3 is TGTGCCATCAGTGAGTACGGCGGGGGGGCGGATACGCAGTATTTT. Amino acid sequence: CAISEYGGGADTQYF.

Ten or more counts support this clone. Being one base from a much bigger clone, this may be a read error. The V and J genes are TRBV5-1 and TRBJ1-6; tentative D call: TRBD1 (6 bases). The germline V gene has CDR1 SGHRS and CDR2 YFSETQ. This CDR3 contains 15 residues. The CDR3 spells CASSLRGKGNSPPHF. CDR3 coding DNA: TGCGCCAGCAGCTTGAGGGGGAAAGGTAATTCACCCCCCCACTTT.

This clone was counted many times. V is TRBV20-1 and J is TRBJ2-1; 10 bases line up with TRBD2. The CDR3 length is 13 residues. V lost 5 bases, J lost 7 bases, and 5 bases stayed unmatched. Germline V gives CDR1 DFQATT, CDR2 SNEGSKA (reference sequence). In nucleotides, the CDR3 is TGCAGTGCTGATGTACTAGCGGGAAATGAGCAGTTCTTC. This codes for CSADVLAGNEQFF.

The table lists this clone with many counts. The chain links TRBV20-1 to TRBJ2-5; TRBD1 matches 11 bases. J gave up 5 bases and V 1 base, and 6 bases lay outside the gene matches. The CDR3 is 15 residues long. CDR1 and CDR2 from the germline V gene are DFQATT and SNEGSKA (reference sequence). CDR3 sequence: CSARGDRGSWETQYF. CDR3 DNA sequence: TGCAGTGCTAGAGGGGACAGGGGGTCTTGGGAGACCCAGTACTTC.

This clone is judged medium-sized. The chain employs TRBV28 and TRBJ2-7, with D perhaps matching TRBD1 (5 bases). The germline V gene encodes CDR1 MDHEN and CDR2 SYDVKM. The CDR3 loop spans 13 amino acids. V gave up 7 bases and J gave up 6 bases, with 16 bases separating them. The DNA of the CDR3 is TGTGCCAGCACCCCAGGGTCGCGTGGCGAGCAGTACTTC. It is translated as CASTPGSRGEQYF.